This T cell receptor beta chain was captured by sequencing in a study of cytomegalovirus exposure and HLA in healthy donors. General study findings and limits: For TCR beta chains, V- and J-gene trimming was later linked to a missense DCLRE1C variant.

The PCR used 60 Vbeta and 13 Jbeta primers. This table comes from immunoSEQ multiplex PCR, and its TCRdb copy is limited to in-frame clones, with some not included. Of about 83,000 clones detected, roughly 77% appear once; the ten largest clones hold around 4.2%. Germline V gene sequence: CDR1 SGHTA, CDR2 FQGNSA. The CDR3 is 14 amino acids. Trimming removed 5 bases from V and 0 bases from J, with 8 bases in between. As to this clone: Its antigen is currently unknown.

The chain couples TRBV7-2 to TRBJ2-1; no clear D. The sample was PBMCs. This receptor was obtained from a man aged 60 to 75 in good health and CMV-seronegative. CDR3 nucleotides: TGTGCCAGCAGCCGACTCACCTCCTACAATGAGCAGTTCTTC. Its translation is CASSRLTSYNEQFF. Filled out from reference TRBV7-2 and TRBJ2-1, the complete variable domain reads GAGVSQSPSNKVTEKGKDVELRCDPISGHTALYWYRQSLGQGLEFLIYFQGNSAPDKSGLPSDRFSAERTGGSVSTLTIQRTQQEDSAVYLCASSRLTSYNEQFFGPGTRLTVL.